The 18 T cell receptor beta chains below were found in one sample sequenced in a study of blood T cell repertoires in COVID-19. Repertoires were generated with immunoSEQ multiplex PCR, while TCRdb's copy carries only in-frame clones and drops some. This sample has about 280,000 clones, with 83% found just once. What was sequenced was peripheral blood. The receptors were sampled from a woman aged 45-65 years who had recovered from COVID-19.

The chain combines TRBV15 with TRBJ1-2; D ambiguous. The ends were cut back, 5 bases at V and 9 bases at J, with 10 bases in the middle. From germline, CDR1 is LNHNV and CDR2 YYDKDF (reference sequence). The CDR3 has 11 amino acids. The CDR3 reads CATSSHGRYTF. Here the CDR3 DNA reads TGTGCCACCAGCTCTCATGGCCGCTACACCTTC.

The rearrangement links TRBV11-3 to TRBJ2-1, with 8 positions matching TRBD2. Trimming removed 2 bases from V and 3 bases from J; junction bases left unmatched: 6. The V gene's germline CDR1 is SGHNT and CDR2 YENEEA. The CDR3 totals 16 residues. CDR3 region: CASSLTTSGLYNEQFF. CDR3 coding DNA: TGTGCCAGCAGCTTAACCACTAGCGGCCTCTACAATGAGCAGTTCTTC.

V gene TRBV18 combines with J gene TRBJ2-7; TRBD1 aligns across 7 bases. Germline V gene lookup returns CDR1 KGHSH and CDR2 LQKENI. This CDR3 is 13 amino acids long. The trim removed 4 bases at V and 3 bases at J, leaving 3 bases unmatched. Written as DNA, the CDR3 is TGTGCCAGCTCACAAGGGGGCCTCTACGAGCAGTACTTC. Protein product: CASSQGGLYEQYF.

The chain couples TRBV6-6 to TRBJ2-3, with D perhaps matching TRBD1 (5 bases). Germline assignment: CDR1 MNHNY and CDR2 SVGAGI (reference sequence). V lost 8 bases, J lost 1 base, and 16 bases lay in between. This CDR3 contains 15 residues. The CDR3 region is CASGPDKGGTDTQYF. Here the CDR3 DNA reads TGTGCCAGCGGCCCGGATAAAGGGGGCACAGATACGCAGTATTTT.

The chain is built from TRBV7-2 and TRBJ2-2; TRBD1 might be the D (5 bases). Germline V lookup: CDR1 SGHTA, CDR2 FQGNSA. The length of the CDR3 is 13 residues. Trimming pared 2 bases from V and 5 bases from J, leaving 6 bases between. The CDR3 DNA reads TGTGCCAGCAGCTTACCAGGGACCGGGGAGCTGTTTTTT. Its translation is CASSLPGTGELFF.

V usage is TRBV4-3 and J usage is TRBJ2-1; D possibly corresponds to TRBD2 (5 bases). Germline CDR1 is LGHNA and CDR2 is YSLEER. V was clipped by 1 base and J by 1 base, with 8 bases between them. The CDR3 totals 15 residues. The CDR3 nucleotides read TGCGCCAGCAGCCAAGTTAGGACTTCCTACAATGAGCAGTTCTTC. It encodes CASSQVRTSYNEQFF.

This clone has more than one count but fewer than ten. Other DNA sequences of this sample code for an identical CDR3. V usage is TRBV28 and J usage is TRBJ2-1; D ambiguous. CDR3 length: 12 residues. Germline CDR1 and CDR2: MDHEN and SYDVKM. V was cut by 3 bases and J by 6 bases, with 6 bases left in between. The DNA for the CDR3 is TGTGCCAGCAGTTTTTCAGGCAATGAGCAGTTCTTC. Translating it yields CASSFSGNEQFF.

The chain is built from TRBV7-9 and TRBJ2-1, with 8 positions matching TRBD2. This CDR3 comprises 16 residues. Germline assignment: CDR1 SEHNR and CDR2 FQNEAQ (reference sequence). V was pared by 3 bases and J by 8 bases, with 12 bases of the junction left unmatched. DNA for the CDR3: TGTGCCAGCAGCTTTTGGCTACGGGGGGGCCGAGATGAGCAGTTCTTC. This sequence encodes CASSFWLRGGRDEQFF.

The CDR3 DNA sequence: TGCGCCAGCAGCCAAGGGGACAGCTCCCAAGAGACCCAGTACTTC. This gives the protein CASSQGDSSQETQYF. V gene TRBV4-3 combines with J gene TRBJ2-5, with 7 bases matching TRBD1. This CDR3 has 15 amino acids. V lost 1 base and J lost 1; bases outside the gene matches: 3. Germline CDR1 and CDR2: LGHNA and YSLEER.

The chain links TRBV7-6 to TRBJ2-7, with D possibly matching TRBD2 (7 bases). Trimming shortened V by 1 base and J by 0 bases, and 13 bases separated the two germline ends. CDR3 length: 16 residues. Germline CDR1 reads SGHVS; CDR2 reads FNYEAQ. CDR3 nucleotide sequence: TGTGCCAGCAGCTTAGGGGCTGCGGGGGCCTCCTACGAGCAGTACTTC. Protein: CASSLGAAGASYEQYF.

The V call is TRBV15, the J call TRBJ2-1, with 7 positions matching TRBD2. CDR3 length: 16 residues. The germline V gene encodes CDR1 LNHNV and CDR2 YYDKDF (reference sequence). The trim removed 4 bases at V and 5 bases at J, leaving 11 bases unmatched. The chain's CDR3 is CATSKTREERHNEQFF. CDR3 nucleotide sequence: TGTGCCACCAGCAAGACACGGGAGGAGCGACACAATGAGCAGTTCTTC.

The V gene is TRBV18, the J gene TRBJ1-1; no clear D. Germline V gives CDR1 KGHSH, CDR2 LQKENI. The V and J ends lost 1 base and 1 base respectively, with 7 bases between them. This CDR3 is built from 14 residues. In nucleotides, the CDR3 is TGTGCCAGCTCACCACAGTACGGGAACACTGAAGCTTTCTTT. This sequence encodes CASSPQYGNTEAFF.

V usage is TRBV24-1 and J usage is TRBJ1-1; D not certain. Per germline, CDR1 KGHDR and CDR2 SFDVKD. The CDR3 totals 13 residues. Deletions cut 8 bases from V and 4 bases from J, with 13 bases between. CDR3 in amino acids: CATKGSGSTEAFF. DNA of the CDR3: TGTGCCACCAAAGGGTCGGGAAGCACTGAAGCTTTCTTT.

Concerning this clone: The sample holds other DNA sequences that translate to the same CDR3. The V gene is TRBV7-3, the J gene TRBJ2-2; D is undetermined. The CDR3 sequence is 12 residues long. Germline V gene data show CDR1 as SGHTA and CDR2 as FQGTGA. V lost 2 bases to trimming and J lost 6 bases, with 4 bases between them. Written as DNA, the CDR3 is TGTGCCAGCAGCTTAGGCCCCGGGGAGCTGTTTTTT. It codes for CASSLGPGELFF.

In this sample, this clone turned up once. The chain joins TRBV6-1 to TRBJ2-2, with D possibly being TRBD1 (6 bases). This CDR3 spans 15 amino acids. The germline gives CDR1 MNHNS, CDR2 SASEGT. The ends were cut back, 5 bases at V and 0 bases at J, with 10 bases in the middle. The CDR3 region has the DNA TGTGCCAGCAGTACCGGGACATCGAACACCGGGGAGCTGTTTTTT. Translated, it gives CASSTGTSNTGELFF.

The V and J genes are TRBV4-3 and TRBJ2-3; D not certain. The CDR3 contains 15 residues. CDR1 and CDR2 (germline): LGHNA, YSLEER. V shed 3 bases and J shed 0 bases, with 10 bases lying between them. The CDR3 loop is CASSHALGSTDTQYF. For the CDR3, the DNA is TGCGCCAGCAGCCATGCCCTGGGCAGCACAGATACGCAGTATTTT.

The chain uses TRBV25-1 and TRBJ2-1, with D perhaps matching TRBD1 (5 bases). CDR1 and CDR2 (germline): MGHDK, SYGVNS. V was pared by 7 bases and J by 5 bases, with 12 bases between. The CDR3 runs 13 residues. CDR3 in DNA: TGTGCCAGCACCTCGATAGGGGACAATGAGCAGTTCTTC. Protein: CASTSIGDNEQFF.

The CDR3 nucleotides are TGCGCCAGCAGCTTGGCCCCTAGCGGGGGGTACAATGAGCAGTTCTTC. This codes for CASSLAPSGGYNEQFF. V gene TRBV5-1 combines with J gene TRBJ2-1; 11 nucleotides match TRBD2. The CDR3 consists of 16 residues. Trimming at V came to 0 bases and at J to 4 bases, leaving 3 bases not matched to a gene. Germline CDR1 reads SGHRS; CDR2 reads YFSETQ.